This T cell receptor (beta chain) was sequenced during a study of blood T cell repertoires in COVID-19. This clone was picked up one time. As originally analysed: Amplification from reference gene primers served as the basis for estimated nucleated cell counts. Generated by immunoSEQ multiplex PCR, the TCRdb table keeps only in-frame clones and is missing some. From that table come the V and J calls and clone size; the DNA was used to work out D and trimming. The table shows about 280,000 clones, with approximately 86% occurring only once. CDR1 is GTSNPN, CDR2 SVGIG, per germline (reference sequence). The CDR3 consists of 15 residues. V was trimmed by 1 base and J by 5 bases, leaving 17 bases between them.

This chain links TRBV30 with TRBJ1-2, with D hard to call. Sequencing was carried out using peripheral blood. The sequence came from a man aged 40-50 years with active or convalescent COVID-19. CDR3 DNA: TGTGCCTGGAGTGGTACCCTCAGAGGACTGTATGGCTACACCTTC. Translation gives CAWSGTLRGLYGYTF.